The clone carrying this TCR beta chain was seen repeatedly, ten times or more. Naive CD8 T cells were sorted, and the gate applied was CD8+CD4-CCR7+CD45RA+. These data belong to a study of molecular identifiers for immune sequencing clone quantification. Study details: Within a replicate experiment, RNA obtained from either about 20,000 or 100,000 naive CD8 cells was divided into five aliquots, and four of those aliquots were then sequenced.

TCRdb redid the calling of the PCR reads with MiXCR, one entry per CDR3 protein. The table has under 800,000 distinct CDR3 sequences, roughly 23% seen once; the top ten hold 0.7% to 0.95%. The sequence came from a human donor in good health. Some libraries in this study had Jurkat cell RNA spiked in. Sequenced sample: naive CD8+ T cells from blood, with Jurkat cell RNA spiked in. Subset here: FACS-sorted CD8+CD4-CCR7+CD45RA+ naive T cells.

The CDR3 loop reads CASSSLGAVADTQYF. CDR3 sequence (DNA): TGTGCCAGCAGTTCCCTCGGGGCCGTCGCAGATACGCAGTATTTT. This chain joins TRBV6-6 and TRBJ2-3; either TRBD1 or TRBD2 may supply D (5 bases each). The germline V gene has CDR1 MNHNY and CDR2 SVGAGI (reference sequence). The length of the CDR3 is 15 residues. Trimming pared 4 bases from V and 4 bases from J, leaving 15 bases between.